This TCR beta chain was obtained from a study of naive and memory T cell subsets. Study observations and caveats: Possibly reflecting memory cells re-expressing CD45RA, a few larger clonotypes occurred in naive repertoires, especially CD8.

An equimolar mix of two oligonucleotides served as the beta constant-region primer for TRBC1 and TRBC2. The ligated cDNA underwent four PCR rounds using SP2 and nested alpha and beta constant-region primers. TCRdb reprocessed the UMI-ligation and nested PCR reads with MiXCR, giving one entry per CDR3 protein. The sample holds tens of thousands of distinct CDR3 sequences; around 11% are singletons and the top ten take over 0.11%. Cells stained for CD3, CD4, CD8, CD45RA, CD27 and viability were sorted into four CD45RA/CD27 subsets. This clonotype was found a few times. Its antigen is as yet unknown. The clonotype comes from a human donor in good health. Sequencing was done on a sample of naive CD4+ T cells from blood.

CDR3 sequence reads: CASSQGLADSTDTQYF. CDR3 nucleotide sequence: TGTGCCAGCAGCCAAGGACTAGCGGACAGCACAGATACGCAGTATTTT. The V and J genes are TRBV4-2 and TRBJ2-3; 9 nucleotides agree with TRBD2. There are 16 residues in the CDR3. Germline V gene data show CDR1 as LGHNA and CDR2 as YNFKEQ. V trimming: 1 base; J trimming: 0 bases; junction bases outside the gene matches: 2.